This TCR beta chain originates from a study of cytotoxic CD8 clonotypes in ibrutinib-treated CLL. Some clones are missing from TCRdb's copy, which holds only in-frame ones; the method was immunoSEQ multiplex PCR. Among some 300,000 clones listed, 80% were seen once. Looked up from germline, CDR1 is SGHDN and CDR2 is FVKESK. The CDR3 totals 14 residues. J gave up 5 bases and V 4 bases, and 4 bases lay outside the gene matches. V and J are TRBV14 and TRBJ2-2; TRBD2 matches at 7 bases. Specimen: PBMCs, collected before ibrutinib treatment. This TCR derives from a human donor with chronic lymphocytic leukemia. The CDR3 protein is CASSPTAGTGELFF. The CDR3 coding sequence is TGTGCCAGCAGCCCAACAGCGGGGACCGGGGAGCTGTTTTTT.